This T cell receptor (beta chain) is from a study of blood T cell repertoires in COVID-19. Study context: Donors in Cohort 3 who had recovered were those with two negative PCRs, healthcare professional clearance, or resolution of their symptoms. Nucleic acid was either cDNA or gDNA, and it came from T cells, B-cell-depleted T cells, or PBMCs.

Sequencing was performed with immunoSEQ multiplex PCR; in TCRdb, only in-frame clones are kept and a portion is missing. In the table there are fewer than 250,000 clones, more than 85% of which are singletons. In terms of age and location, participants ranged from about 18 to 95 years and lived in around 22 US areas. Allocation to cohorts depended on clinical history reported by the participants. Germline CDR1 and CDR2: MNHNS and SASEGT. The CDR3 totals 16 residues. The V gene end was trimmed by 2 bases and the J gene end by 3 bases; junction bases not matched to a gene: 9. This rearrangement joins TRBV6-1 to TRBJ1-2; 7 bases map to TRBD1. The clonotype comes from a woman aged 40 to 50 in a cohort exposed to, infected with or recovered from COVID-19 (not recorded which). The sequenced sample consisted of PBMCs or T cells enriched from blood (not recorded which). CDR3 DNA: TGTGCCAGCAGTGAAACTTTTTTGGACAGGTACTATGGCTACACCTTC. It specifies CASSETFLDRYYGYTF.